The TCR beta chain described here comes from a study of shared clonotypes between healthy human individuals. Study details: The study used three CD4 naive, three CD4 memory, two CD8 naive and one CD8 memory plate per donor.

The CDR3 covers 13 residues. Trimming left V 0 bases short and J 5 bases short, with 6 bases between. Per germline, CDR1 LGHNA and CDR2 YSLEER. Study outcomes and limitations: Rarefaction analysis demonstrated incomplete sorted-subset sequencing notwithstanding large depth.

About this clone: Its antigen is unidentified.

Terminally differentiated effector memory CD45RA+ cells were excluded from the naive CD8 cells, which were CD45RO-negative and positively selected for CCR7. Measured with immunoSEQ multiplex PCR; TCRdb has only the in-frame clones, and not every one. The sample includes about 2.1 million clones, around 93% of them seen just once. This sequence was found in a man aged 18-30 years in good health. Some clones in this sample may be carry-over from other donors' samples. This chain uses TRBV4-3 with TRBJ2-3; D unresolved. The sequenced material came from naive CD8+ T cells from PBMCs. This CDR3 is CASSQDVGDTQYF. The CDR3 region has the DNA TGCGCCAGCAGCCAAGATGTAGGAGATACGCAGTATTTT.